The 26 T cell receptor beta chains presented below share a single source sample, sequenced in a study of blood T cell repertoires in COVID-19. Method: immunoSEQ multiplex PCR; TCRdb's copy keeps in-frame clones and lacks some. Among 180,000 or so clones listed, less than 90% were seen once. Sequencing was done on a sample of PBMCs or T cells enriched from blood (not recorded which). Receptors were obtained from a woman aged 50 to 60 who had recovered from COVID-19.

This chain uses TRBV7-2 with TRBJ2-5, with TRBD2 matching 9 bases. J was trimmed by 2 bases and V by 11 bases; bases with no gene match: 6. Germline V gene lookup returns CDR1 SGHTA and CDR2 FQGNSA. This CDR3 spans 13 amino acids. CDR3 sequence: CAAGGGGQETQYF. In nucleotides, the CDR3 is TGTGCCGCGGGCGGGGGGGGGCAAGAGACCCAGTACTTC.

This clone has more than one count but fewer than ten. V usage is TRBV28 and J usage is TRBJ2-3; D is perhaps TRBD2 (7 bases). The CDR3 is 14 amino acids. Germline-derived CDR1 and CDR2 are MDHEN and SYDVKM. Trimming stripped 7 bases from V and 5 bases from J, with 16 bases between. The DNA of the CDR3 is TGTGCCAGCAACTGGGGGGGGCCGGAAGATACGCAGTATTTT. It yields the protein CASNWGGPEDTQYF.

V gene TRBV6-2 or TRBV6-3 combines with J gene TRBJ1-1, with 7 bases matching TRBD1. The CDR3 has 15 amino acids. J gave up 8 bases and V 6 bases, and 15 bases lay outside the gene matches. CDR1 is MNHEY, CDR2 SVGEGT, per germline. CDR3 in amino acids: CASSSPDRLILEAFF. CDR3 sequence (DNA): TGTGCCAGCAGCAGCCCGGACAGGTTGATACTCGAAGCTTTCTTT.

This chain uses TRBV19 with TRBJ2-1; 14 bases line up with TRBD2. Looked up from germline, CDR1 is LNHDA and CDR2 is SQIVND (reference sequence). The CDR3 spans 15 residues. V trimming: 6 bases; J trimming: 7 bases; junction bases outside the gene matches: 5. This CDR3 reads CASRTSGRAGNEQFF. DNA of the CDR3: TGTGCCAGTAGGACTAGCGGGAGGGCTGGTAATGAGCAGTTCTTC.

CDR3 in DNA: TGTGCCAGCAGTGATTCTAGCGGGGGGGCCGGGAATGAGCAGTTCTTC. Translation gives CASSDSSGGAGNEQFF. The chain joins TRBV6-4 to TRBJ2-1, with TRBD2 matching 12 bases. The CDR3 loop spans 16 amino acids. In germline, CDR1 is MRHNA, CDR2 SNTAGT. J was trimmed by 7 bases and V by 3 bases; bases with no gene match: 7.

This clone was seen more than once but under ten times. The chain combines TRBV6-5 with TRBJ2-5; TRBD1 matches 7 bases. Germline loops: CDR1 MNHEY, CDR2 SVGAGI. The CDR3 contains 15 residues. J was trimmed by 5 bases and V by 3 bases; bases with no gene match: 9. In DNA form, the CDR3 reads TGTGCCAGCAGTTATCTGGGACAGTCCCTGGAGACCCAGTACTTC. Its translation: CASSYLGQSLETQYF.

This chain joins TRBV9 and TRBJ1-2; D perhaps matches TRBD1 (5 bases). The V gene's germline CDR1 is SGDLS and CDR2 YYNGEE. Trimming pared 0 bases from V and 7 bases from J, leaving 16 bases between. This CDR3 spans 15 amino acids. The CDR3, as DNA: TGTGCCAGCAGCGTAGAAGGCAGGGCATCTTTTGGCTACACCTTC. Translation: CASSVEGRASFGYTF.

This chain uses TRBV6-5 with TRBJ2-3; 13 nucleotides agree with TRBD2. Germline V lookup: CDR1 MNHEY, CDR2 SVGAGI. CDR3 length equals 16 residues. J gave up 6 bases and V 4 bases, and 7 bases lay outside the gene matches. The CDR3 bases are TGTGCCAGCAGTTCACTAGCGGGAGGGACGGTTGATACGCAGTATTTT. As protein: CASSSLAGGTVDTQYF.

This clone was seen just once. The rearrangement links TRBV18 to TRBJ2-7; D uncertain. CDR3 size: 13 residues. Trimming cost V 0 bases and J 4 bases, with 7 bases left between them. The germline V gene has CDR1 KGHSH and CDR2 LQKENI. In DNA form, the CDR3 reads TGTGCCAGCTCACCACCAGGAGATTACGAGCAGTACGTC. Amino acid sequence: CASSPPGDYEQYV.

The rearrangement links TRBV5-4 to TRBJ2-1; 11 bases are a match to TRBD2. The J segment lost 2 bases and the V segment lost 4 bases, leaving 2 bases of the junction unmatched. The length of the CDR3 is 15 residues. Germline V CDR1 and CDR2: SGHNT, YYREEE (reference sequence). DNA of the CDR3: TGTGCCAGCAGCCTGGGACTAGCGGCCTACAATGAGCAGTTCTTC. Its translation is CASSLGLAAYNEQFF.

The chain joins TRBV19 to TRBJ1-1; no definite D call. Germline CDR1 is LNHDA and CDR2 is SQIVND (reference sequence). The V gene lost 10 bases and the J gene lost 1 base, with 10 bases spanning the gap. The CDR3 is made up of 12 amino acids. The CDR3 bases are TGTGCCACTCTGGACTGGAACACTGAAGCTTTCTTT. The encoded protein is CATLDWNTEAFF.

Concerning this clone: The sample carries other DNA sequences with the same CDR3. The J gene is TRBJ1-5, the V gene TRBV19, with D tentatively TRBD1 (5 bases). V lost 3 bases to trimming and J lost 2 bases, with 11 bases between them. Germline loops: CDR1 LNHDA, CDR2 SQIVND (reference sequence). There are 15 residues in the CDR3. The CDR3 bases are TGTGCCAGTAGTATTTGGGGCCGCGGCAATCAGCCCCAGCATTTT. Its protein is CASSIWGRGNQPQHF.

This chain joins TRBV7-6 and TRBJ1-5; 12 bases are a match to TRBD1. The trim removed 6 bases at V and 0 bases at J, leaving 9 bases unmatched. This CDR3 has 18 amino acids. Germline V lookup: CDR1 SGHVS, CDR2 FNYEAQ. The CDR3 loop reads CASSSGTGGSDSNQPQHF. The CDR3 DNA follows: TGTGCCAGCAGTTCCGGGACAGGGGGCTCGGATAGCAATCAGCCCCAGCATTTT.

The chain uses TRBV7-2 and TRBJ2-1, with 8 bases lining up with TRBD2. This CDR3 has 17 amino acids. Unmatched junction bases numbered 8, after V lost 4 bases and J lost 0 bases. In germline, CDR1 is SGHTA, CDR2 FQGNSA. The CDR3 bases are TGTGCCAGCAGCTCAATTAGCGGGGATAGCTCCTACAATGAGCAGTTCTTC. Protein sequence: CASSSISGDSSYNEQFF.

The rearrangement links TRBV7-6 to TRBJ1-2; D remains unclear. This CDR3 spans 16 amino acids. Trimming removed 1 base from V and 2 bases from J, with 14 bases in between. The germline CDR1 and CDR2 sequences are SGHVS and FNYEAQ. CDR3 DNA: TGTGCCAGCAGCTTAGGACCCGGGTACCTAAACTATGGCTACACCTTC. Amino acid sequence: CASSLGPGYLNYGYTF. Together with reference TRBV7-6 and TRBJ1-2, the CDR3 gives the full variable domain: GAGVSQSPRYKVTKRGQDVALRCDPISGHVSLYWYRQALGQGPEFLTYFNYEAQQDKSGLPNDRFSAERPEGSISTLTIQRTEQRDSAMYRCASSLGPGYLNYGYTFGSGTRLTVV.

The V and J genes are TRBV13 and TRBJ1-3, with unresolved D. This CDR3 is 15 amino acids long. The germline gives CDR1 PRHDT, CDR2 FYEKMQ (reference sequence). The V gene lost 10 bases and the J gene lost 0 bases, with 16 bases spanning the gap. The CDR3 reads CATSKILDSGNTIYF. The CDR3 coding sequence is TGTGCCACATCTAAAATACTTGACTCTGGAAACACCATATATTTT.

The J gene is TRBJ2-5, the V gene TRBV5-1, with TRBD2 identical over 9 bases. Trimming cost V 0 bases and J 4 bases; bases outside gene matches: 16. Germline V lookup: CDR1 SGHRS, CDR2 YFSETQ. CDR3 length equals 19 residues. CDR3 protein: CASSLEGFSGGRPPETQYF. The CDR3 DNA follows: TGCGCCAGCAGCTTGGAGGGGTTTAGCGGGGGCCGCCCCCCAGAGACCCAGTACTTC.

This clone was found once. This sequence joins TRBV19 and TRBJ2-1, with D perhaps TRBD2 (6 bases). V was trimmed by 9 bases and J by 5 bases, leaving 20 bases between them. The CDR3 length is 15 residues. CDR1 is LNHDA, CDR2 SQIVND, per germline (reference sequence). The DNA for the CDR3 is TGTGCCAGCGCCGCCCAGCGGGTTGTTGACAATGAGCAGTTCTTC. Its translation is CASAAQRVVDNEQFF.

The genes are TRBV7-8 and TRBJ1-2; TRBD1 matches 7 bases. The junction had 4 bases not matched to a gene; V was cut back by 5 bases and J by 1 base. CDR1 and CDR2 (germline): SGHVS, FQNEAQ. This CDR3 contains 14 residues. The CDR3 spells CASSPDRVNYGYTF. CDR3 sequence (DNA): TGTGCCAGCAGCCCAGACAGGGTTAACTATGGCTACACCTTC.

The chain is built from TRBV7-8 and TRBJ2-5; 11 bases are shared with TRBD2. Germline V gene sequence: CDR1 SGHVS, CDR2 FQNEAQ. After removal of 4 bases from V and 4 bases from J, the junction contained 2 bases not matched to a gene. The CDR3 is 14 amino acids. The CDR3 sequence: CASSSGLAGETQYF. The CDR3 coding sequence is TGTGCCAGCAGCTCCGGACTAGCGGGAGAGACCCAGTACTTC. Together with reference TRBV7-8 and TRBJ2-5, the CDR3 gives the full variable domain: GAGVSQSPRYKVAKRGQDVALRCDPISGHVSLFWYQQALGQGPEFLTYFQNEAQLDKSGLPSDRFFAERPEGSVSTLKIQRTQQEDSAVYLCASSSGLAGETQYFGPGTRLLVL.

The chain combines TRBV6-1 with TRBJ1-6; 7 positions agree with TRBD1. Germline V gene data show CDR1 as MNHNS and CDR2 as SASEGT. V lost 3 bases, J lost 7 bases, and 6 bases stayed unmatched. The CDR3 consists of 15 residues. CDR3 loop: CASSDGDSWNSPLHF. CDR3 bases: TGTGCCAGCAGTGACGGGGACAGCTGGAATTCACCCCTCCACTTT.

The chain carries TRBV18 and TRBJ1-2; D is possibly TRBD1 (6 bases). CDR1 and CDR2 (germline): KGHSH, LQKENI. The CDR3 extends over 15 amino acids. Trimming pared 3 bases from V and 4 bases from J, leaving 15 bases between. The CDR3 sequence: CASSPRGAGIYGYTF. For the CDR3, the DNA is TGTGCCAGCTCACCCCGGGGGGCCGGGATCTATGGCTACACCTTC. Variable domain in full (rest from reference TRBV18 and TRBJ1-2): NAGVMQNPRHLVRRRGQEARLRCSPMKGHSHVYWYRQLPEEGLKFMVYLQKENIIDESGMPKERFSAEFPKEGPSILRIQQVVRGDSAAYFCASSPRGAGIYGYTFGSGTRLTVV.

The chain links TRBV30 to TRBJ2-3; 10 bases fit TRBD1. The germline V gene encodes CDR1 GTSNPN and CDR2 SVGIG (reference sequence). Losses at the gene ends were 5 bases for V and 3 bases for J; bases not matched to a gene: 14. CDR3 length: 17 residues. The DNA of the CDR3 is TGTGCCTGGGCGACAGGGGGCTTTGGCGGAGATACAGATACGCAGTATTTT. It translates to CAWATGGFGGDTDTQYF.

The V and J genes are TRBV7-9 and TRBJ2-2, with TRBD1 matching over 7 bases. Germline V gene sequence: CDR1 SEHNR, CDR2 FQNEAQ (reference sequence). This CDR3 spans 17 amino acids. The junction had 9 bases not matched to a gene; V was cut back by 4 bases and J by 1 base. The DNA of the CDR3 is TGTGCCAGCAGCTCCCCTACCGGGACAGAGAACACCGGGGAGCTGTTTTTT. As protein: CASSSPTGTENTGELFF.

The V call is TRBV12-1, the J call TRBJ1-5; TRBD1, the D gene given by the table, was not confirmed from the DNA. TRBV12-1 is labeled a pseudogene. The CDR3 is 18 residues long. CDR3 sequence: CASSTLPTGHYSNQPQHF. The CDR3 region has the DNA TGTGCCAGCAGTACCCTGCCCACAGGGCACTATAGCAATCAGCCCCAGCATTTT.

The chain links TRBV4-2 to TRBJ2-7, with 7 bases that match TRBD1. Germline CDR1 reads LGHNA; CDR2 reads YNFKEQ. V gave up 3 bases and J gave up 6 bases; unmatched junction bases: 8. CDR3 length: 14 amino acids. This CDR3 is CASSQGEQGSEQYV. The CDR3, as DNA: TGTGCCAGCAGCCAGGGGGAACAGGGGAGCGAGCAGTACGTC.